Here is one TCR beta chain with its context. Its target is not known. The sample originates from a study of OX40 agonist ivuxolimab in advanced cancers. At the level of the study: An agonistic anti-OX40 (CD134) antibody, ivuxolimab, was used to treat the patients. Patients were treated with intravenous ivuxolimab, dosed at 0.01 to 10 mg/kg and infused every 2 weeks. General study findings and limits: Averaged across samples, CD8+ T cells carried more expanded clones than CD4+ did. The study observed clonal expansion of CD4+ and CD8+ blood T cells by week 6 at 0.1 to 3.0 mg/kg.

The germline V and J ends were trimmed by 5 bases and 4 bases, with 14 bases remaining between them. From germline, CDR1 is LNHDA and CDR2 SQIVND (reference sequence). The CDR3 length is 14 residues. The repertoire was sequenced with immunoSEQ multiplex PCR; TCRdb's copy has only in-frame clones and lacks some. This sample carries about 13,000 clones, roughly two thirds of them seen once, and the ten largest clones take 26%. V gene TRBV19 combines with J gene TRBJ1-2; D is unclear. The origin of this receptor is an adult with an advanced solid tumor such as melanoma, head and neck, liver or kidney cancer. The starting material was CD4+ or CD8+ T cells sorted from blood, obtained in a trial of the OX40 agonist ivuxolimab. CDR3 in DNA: TGTGCCAGTAGTTCCAACGAAAGGCTCTATGGCTACACCTTC. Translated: CASSSNERLYGYTF.